Each of the 8 T cell receptor beta chains below was sequenced from the same sample in a study of read filtering for tumor transcriptome and immune sequencing. From roughly 390 ng of RNA, a library with molecular barcoded alpha/delta and beta/gamma adaptors was made. TCRdb analysed the reads with MiXCR anew, one entry per CDR3 protein. The top ten clones hold 9.5% to 11% of a sample with 100,000 to 150,000 distinct CDR3 sequences, under 15% of them seen once. Sequenced sample: a population of CD138-negative cells sorted from bone marrow. The source is a donor at least 40 years old with multiple myeloma.

With regard to this clonotype: Being one base from a much bigger clone, this may be a read error. The chain is built from TRBV29-1 and TRBJ2-3, with TRBD2 identical over 10 bases. This CDR3 spans 15 amino acids. The germline V gene encodes CDR1 SQVTM and CDR2 ANQGSEA. CDR3 in amino acids: CSVEGTSESTDTQYF. As DNA, the CDR3 is TGCAGCGTGGAAGGGACTAGCGAGAGCACAGATACGCAGTATTTT.

This clonotype was counted only a few times. The chain combines TRBV19 with TRBJ2-2, with D possibly matching TRBD1 (6 bases). Germline V lookup: CDR1 LNHDA, CDR2 SQIVND (reference sequence). The CDR3 runs to 16 residues. Trimming stripped 3 bases from V and 1 base from J, with 12 bases between. Written as DNA, the CDR3 is TGTGCCAGTAGTATCTCTGGACAGAGGAACACCGGGGAGCTGTTTTTT. Translating it yields CASSISGQRNTGELFF.

This clonotype was found many times. The rearrangement uses TRBV7-9 and TRBJ2-7; D tentatively reads TRBD1 or TRBD2 (5 bases each). V was trimmed by 2 bases and J by 3 bases, leaving 11 bases between them. Germline V lookup: CDR1 SEHNR, CDR2 FQNEAQ (reference sequence). CDR3 size: 14 residues. In DNA form, the CDR3 reads TGTGCCAGCAGCTTATGGGGGACGGACTACGAGCAGTACTTC. This encodes CASSLWGTDYEQYF.

This clonotype was observed at least ten times. The rearrangement joins TRBV20-1 to TRBJ2-5, with D uncertain. Trimming left V 1 base short and J 5 bases short, with 11 bases between. The germline V gene encodes CDR1 DFQATT and CDR2 SNEGSKA (reference sequence). The CDR3 extends over 13 amino acids. DNA for the CDR3: TGCAGTGCTAGAGGTGCTTCCATGGAGACCCAGTACTTC. It encodes CSARGASMETQYF.

This clonotype was seen ten or more times. The chain employs TRBV7-2 and TRBJ2-1, with 9 bases identical to TRBD2. The V segment lost 4 bases and the J segment 7 bases; nucleotides outside the gene matches: 11. Germline lookup yields CDR1 SGHTA and CDR2 FQGNSA. The CDR3 contains 16 residues. The CDR3 region is CASSSRGSGRGNEQFF. The CDR3 bases are TGTGCCAGCAGCTCCCGGGGTAGCGGGAGAGGTAATGAGCAGTTCTTC.

Many counts were recorded for this clonotype. This chain uses TRBV5-1 with TRBJ1-4; no clear D. Germline CDR1 is SGHRS and CDR2 is YFSETQ. The CDR3 is made up of 14 amino acids. Trimming removed 0 bases at V and 5 bases at J, with 8 bases between. CDR3 nucleotides: TGCGCCAGCAGCTTGGGACCGGGGAATGAAAAACTGTTTTTT. Its translation: CASSLGPGNEKLFF.

The chain joins TRBV20-1 to TRBJ1-4; TRBD1 aligns across 10 bases. Looked up from germline, CDR1 is DFQATT and CDR2 is SNEGSKA (reference sequence). This CDR3 has 14 amino acids. Trimming cost V 1 base and J 7 bases; bases outside gene matches: 3. The CDR3 loop is CSARGDRGCEKLFF. The DNA of the CDR3 is TGCAGTGCTAGAGGGGACAGGGGATGTGAAAAACTGTTTTTT.

This clonotype was seen ten or more times. The chain has TRBV29-1 and TRBJ2-5, with D perhaps TRBD2 (5 bases). Trimming pared 2 bases from V and 5 bases from J, leaving 12 bases between. The CDR3 extends over 13 amino acids. The germline CDR1 and CDR2 sequences are SQVTM and ANQGSEA. CDR3 region: CSVEKGSWETQYF. The CDR3 nucleotides are TGCAGCGTTGAAAAAGGGAGTTGGGAGACCCAGTACTTC.